A selection of T cell receptor beta chains follows, all from one sample in a study of cytomegalovirus exposure and HLA in healthy donors. Only in-frame clones appear in the TCRdb table, and some are missing; sequencing was by immunoSEQ multiplex PCR. Seen here are roughly 180,000 clones, approximately 86% observed once, and the top ten hold less than 9.5%. Specimen: PBMCs. These receptor sequences come from a man aged 30-40 years in good health and CMV-seropositive. Each CDR3 is given with its conserved first and last residue. The D gene is left open where the match is weak. Clone size appears in some rows only: once, few, many, or a class for an expanded clone.

j_call,v_call,clone_size,d_call,cdr3_aa,cdr3_nt
TRBJ2-1,TRBV9,few,NA,CASSVDGVPTNEQFF,TGTGCCAGCAGCGTAGATGGCGTGCCGACCAATGAGCAGTTCTTC
TRBJ1-5,TRBV18,NA,NA,CASSPGPTNQPQHF,TGTGCCAGCTCACCAGGGCCCACTAATCAGCCCCAGCATTTT
TRBJ2-7,TRBV29-1,NA,NA,CSVSASSYEQYF,TGCAGCGTCTCGGCCAGCTCCTACGAGCAGTACTTC
TRBJ2-2,TRBV11-2,NA,NA,CASSNLRVTGELFF,TGTGCCAGCAGCAACCTGCGGGTGACCGGGGAGCTGTTTTTT
TRBJ2-7,TRBV30,once,NA,CAWSVLGRGEQYF,TGTGCCTGGAGTGTACTGGGGAGGGGGGAGCAGTACTTC
TRBJ2-7,TRBV7-3,NA,TRBD1,CASSLAPGTDEQYF,TGTGCCAGCAGCTTAGCACCCGGGACAGACGAGCAGTACTTC
TRBJ2-5,TRBV11-3,NA,TRBD1,CASSFRTGGSETQYF,TGTGCCAGCAGCTTCCGGACAGGGGGCAGCGAGACCCAGTACTTC
TRBJ1-5,TRBV7-8,NA,NA,CASSLEGNSNQPQHF,TGTGCCAGCAGCTTAGAGGGTAATAGCAATCAGCCCCAGCATTTT
TRBJ2-3,TRBV12-5,NA,TRBD2,CASGSSNSGNVDTQYF,TGTGCTAGTGGCTCATCTAATAGCGGGAATGTAGATACGCAGTATTTT
TRBJ2-3,TRBV15,NA,TRBD1,CATSRAGTGGTDTQYF,TGTGCCACCAGCAGAGCCGGGACAGGGGGCACAGATACGCAGTATTTT
TRBJ2-5,TRBV9,NA,NA,CASSPDPRGETQYF,TGTGCCAGCAGCCCGGACCCAAGGGGTGAGACCCAGTACTTC
TRBJ2-2,TRBV5-1,NA,NA,CASSPDGRPGELFF,TGCGCCAGCAGCCCGGACGGCAGACCCGGGGAGCTGTTTTTT
TRBJ1-2,TRBV25-1,NA,NA,CASSANFGSVTFYGYTF,TGTGCCAGCAGTGCGAACTTCGGGTCCGTCACCTTCTATGGCTACACCTTC
TRBJ1-5,TRBV6-5,NA,NA,CASGIAGSNQPQHF,TGTGCCAGCGGAATCGCGGGGTCCAATCAGCCCCAGCATTTT
TRBJ2-3,TRBV6-1,NA,NA,CASSEGQGLGTDTQYF,TGTGCCAGCAGTGAAGGGCAGGGGCTAGGCACAGATACGCAGTATTTT
TRBJ2-3,TRBV4-2,NA,NA,CASSQGIGQGSTDTQYF,TGTGCCAGCAGCCAAGGAATCGGCCAGGGGAGCACAGATACGCAGTATTTT
TRBJ2-1,TRBV7-3,NA,TRBD1,CASSFGQGRNEQFF,TGTGCCAGCAGCTTCGGACAGGGGAGGAATGAGCAGTTCTTC
TRBJ2-5,TRBV7-3,NA,NA,CASSLVRTEETQYF,TGTGCCAGCAGCTTAGTCAGGACAGAAGAGACCCAGTACTTC
TRBJ2-1,TRBV5-4,NA,TRBD1,CASSLDTGDEQFF,TGTGCCAGCAGCTTGGACACAGGGGATGAGCAGTTCTTC
TRBJ2-2,TRBV7-6,NA,NA,CASGPGARELFF,TGTGCCAGCGGGCCGGGGGCCCGGGAGCTGTTTTTT
TRBJ1-2,TRBV28,NA,NA,CASSLKGAVGGYTF,TGTGCCAGCAGTTTAAAGGGCGCCGTGGGCGGCTACACCTTC
TRBJ2-7,TRBV7-3,NA,NA,CASSLPRDSVSYEQYF,TGTGCCAGCAGCCTCCCGCGGGACTCCGTCTCCTACGAGCAGTACTTC
TRBJ2-3,TRBV5-1,NA,NA,CASSIGTDTQYF,TGCGCCAGCAGCATAGGCACAGATACGCAGTATTTT
TRBJ1-3,TRBV11-3,NA,NA,CASSPPPGNTIYF,TGTGCCAGCAGCCCGCCCCCTGGAAACACCATATATTTT
TRBJ2-1,TRBV5-1,NA,NA,CASSSGDGDYNEQFF,TGCGCCAGCAGCTCGGGGGACGGTGACTACAATGAGCAGTTCTTC
TRBJ2-7,TRBV7-3,NA,TRBD2,CASSLSSSGSYEQYF,TGTGCCAGCAGCTTATCGTCTAGCGGATCCTACGAGCAGTACTTC
TRBJ2-7,TRBV28,NA,TRBD2,CASRALAGGSYEQYF,TGTGCCAGCAGGGCACTAGCGGGAGGTTCCTACGAGCAGTACTTC
TRBJ2-5,TRBV5-6,few,NA,CASSYRVGYQETQYF,TGTGCCAGCAGTTATAGGGTGGGGTACCAAGAGACCCAGTACTTC
TRBJ2-1,TRBV7-8,NA,NA,CASSFGGRNEQFF,TGTGCCAGCAGCTTTGGGGGAAGGAATGAGCAGTTCTTC
TRBJ2-5,TRBV5-1,once,NA,CASSLRVQETQYF,TGCGCCAGCAGCTTGAGGGTCCAAGAGACCCAGTACTTC
TRBJ2-5,TRBV11-2,NA,TRBD2,CASSPGTSGGSVETQYF,TGTGCCAGCAGCCCAGGGACTAGCGGGGGGTCGGTGGAGACCCAGTACTTC
TRBJ1-5,TRBV9,NA,NA,CASSVVDQDSYSNQPQHF,TGTGCCAGCAGCGTAGTCGACCAGGACAGTTATAGCAATCAGCCCCAGCATTTT
TRBJ2-7,TRBV6-5,few,TRBD1,CASSYGQGIYEQYF,TGTGCCAGCAGTTACGGACAGGGCATTTACGAGCAGTACTTC
TRBJ2-3,TRBV9,NA,TRBD2,CASTLSGGSTDTQYF,TGTGCCAGCACCCTTAGCGGGGGAAGCACAGATACGCAGTATTTT
TRBJ2-2,TRBV2,NA,NA,CASRPDSRNTGELFF,TGTGCCAGCAGGCCGGACAGCAGGAACACCGGGGAGCTGTTTTTT
TRBJ2-5,TRBV20-1,NA,NA,CSARSQETQYF,TGCAGTGCTAGGAGCCAAGAGACCCAGTACTTC
TRBJ1-2,TRBV5-6,NA,NA,CASSLVDGEHGYTF,TGTGCCAGCAGCTTGGTAGACGGGGAACATGGCTACACCTTC
TRBJ2-7,TRBV4-2,NA,TRBD2,CASSPLTSGGPYEQYF,TGTGCCAGCAGCCCACTGACTAGCGGGGGCCCCTACGAGCAGTACTTC
TRBJ1-4,TRBV28,NA,NA,CASSRMTDTNEKLFF,TGTGCCAGCAGCCGGATGACAGATACTAATGAAAAACTGTTTTTT
TRBJ1-5,TRBV7-6,NA,NA,CASSLFSGINQPQHF,TGTGCCAGCAGCTTATTTTCAGGGATCAATCAGCCCCAGCATTTT
TRBJ2-7,TRBV27,NA,TRBD2,CASSLGLTYEQYF,TGTGCCAGCAGTTTGGGACTAACCTACGAGCAGTACTTC
TRBJ2-3,TRBV5-6,NA,NA,CASSLGRFTDTQYF,TGTGCCAGCAGCTTGGGGAGGTTCACAGATACGCAGTATTTT
TRBJ2-2,TRBV6-1,NA,TRBD2,CASSDRAGGANTGELFF,TGTGCCAGCAGTGACCGAGCGGGAGGAGCGAACACCGGGGAGCTGTTTTTT
TRBJ2-7,TRBV2,NA,NA,CASSGLSRAGSYEQYF,TGTGCCAGCAGTGGCCTCTCGCGGGCAGGCTCCTACGAGCAGTACTTC
TRBJ2-7,TRBV4-1,NA,TRBD2,CASSGLAGVISSYEQYF,TGCGCCAGCAGCGGACTAGCGGGAGTGATAAGCTCCTACGAGCAGTACTTC
TRBJ2-2,TRBV7-9,NA,NA,CASSPILNTGELFF,TGTGCCAGCAGCCCTATCCTGAACACCGGGGAGCTGTTTTTT
TRBJ1-5,TRBV5-8,NA,NA,CASSLMTWYGNQPQHF,TGTGCCAGCAGCTTGATGACCTGGTATGGCAATCAGCCCCAGCATTTT
TRBJ2-1,TRBV5-1,NA,NA,CASSLVDRYPSYNEQFF,TGCGCCAGCAGCTTGGTCGACAGGTACCCTTCCTACAATGAGCAGTTCTTC